This entry describes one T cell receptor (beta chain). Its cognate antigen is unknown. This record belongs to a study of blood T cells in healthy people across ages. Study observations and caveats: Strong correlation linked observed beta diversity and percent naive T cells.

V was trimmed by 0 bases and J by 2 bases, leaving 13 bases between them. The CDR3 has 16 amino acids. The V gene's germline CDR1 is SGHAT and CDR2 FQNNGV. It was with a sample-barcoded 5' primer and a J-beta primer mix that a second PCR of about 6 to 11 cycles was run. Each CDR3 protein is one row after TCRdb ran MiXCR on the 5' RACE reads. The sample consists of 1.5 million to 2 million distinct CDR3 sequences, roughly 28% of them appearing once. Sample: blood. The J gene is TRBJ2-5, the V gene TRBV11-2; D is perhaps TRBD2 (5 bases). The receptor's source is a woman under 40 in good health. The CDR3 nucleotides are TGTGCCAGCAGCTTAGATATAACGGGGTCTCAAGAGACCCAGTACTTC. This codes for CASSLDITGSQETQYF.